This T cell receptor (beta chain) was identified in a study of pediatric ulcerative colitis. Overall study: Most patients had pancolitis, and two had left-sided colitis. Whole-study results and caveats: Acute severe colitis showed lower rectal diversity from clonal expansions. A couple of patients had blood samples with substantially reduced template counts.

This clone was counted between two and nine times. The antigen is unknown. Libraries were prepared by immunoSEQ multiplex PCR; TCRdb keeps only in-frame clonotypes and omits some of them. The table lists 65,000 or so clones, 86% of them singletons. V lost 3 bases and J 15 bases, leaving 17 bases between the germline ends. The CDR3 length is 12 residues. Germline V gives CDR1 GTSNPN, CDR2 SVGIG (reference sequence). The chain combines TRBV30 with TRBJ1-4; D is possibly TRBD1 (5 bases). This receptor was taken from a boy between 10 and 17 years old with severe ulcerative colitis. The sequenced sample was blood. CDR3 coding DNA: TGTGCCTGGAGCGACGATTTAGGGGTGGTGTTTTTT. Its protein is CAWSDDLGVVFF.